Following are 21 T cell receptor beta chains from one sample sequenced in a study of long-term antiretroviral therapy in people with HIV. Samples were assayed with immunoSEQ v3.0 at survey level. Only in-frame clones appear in the TCRdb table, and some are missing; sequencing was by immunoSEQ multiplex PCR. The data show roughly 16,000 clones, with 80% to 90% seen just once and around 8.2% held by the top ten. The sequenced sample was unsorted PBMCs, obtained 0.3 years after starting antiretroviral therapy. The origin of the receptors is a man between 18 and 35 years old with HIV.

V usage is TRBV5-1 and J usage is TRBJ2-7; the D gene could be TRBD1 or TRBD2 (6 bases each). This CDR3 spans 14 amino acids. Trimming took 3 bases from V and 5 from J, leaving 15 bases between them. Germline loops: CDR1 SGHRS, CDR2 YFSETQ. The CDR3, as DNA: TGCGCCAGCAGCTCGGGGGCGGAGGCACACGAGCAGTACTTC. Translation: CASSSGAEAHEQYF.

This chain connects TRBV21-1 to TRBJ1-5. TRBV21-1 is assigned pseudogene status. This CDR3 is built from 16 residues. The CDR3 DNA reads as TGTGCCAGCAGCAGAAGTCAGGGAGATCGCAATCAGCCCCAGCATTTT. Amino acid sequence: CASSRSQGDRNQPQHF.

The chain employs TRBV6-6 and TRBJ2-2; D possibly corresponds to TRBD1 (6 bases). Germline-derived CDR1 and CDR2 are MNHNY and SVGAGI (reference sequence). This CDR3 is built from 14 residues. Trimming stripped 5 bases from V and 4 bases from J, with 11 bases between. The CDR3 loop reads CASSTDSSTGELFF. Here the CDR3 DNA reads TGTGCCAGCAGTACGGACAGCAGCACCGGGGAGCTGTTTTTT.

In its sample, this clone was seen once. The J gene is TRBJ1-2, the V gene TRBV5-6; possible D gene TRBD1, 5 bases. The CDR3 extends over 15 amino acids. Germline V CDR1 and CDR2: SGHDT, YYEEEE. Trimming shortened V by 4 bases and J by 3 bases, and 16 bases separated the two germline ends. CDR3 residues: CASSHKPQADYGYTF. The CDR3 DNA is TGTGCCAGCAGCCACAAACCACAGGCTGACTATGGCTACACCTTC.

The rearrangement joins TRBV28 to TRBJ2-5; D not certain. The CDR3 loop spans 12 amino acids. From germline, CDR1 is MDHEN and CDR2 SYDVKM. The ends were cut back, 2 bases at V and 4 bases at J, with 5 bases in the middle. CDR3: CASSLTGETQYF. The CDR3 DNA is TGTGCCAGCAGTTTAACTGGAGAGACCCAGTACTTC.

V is TRBV19 and J is TRBJ1-5; D perhaps matches TRBD1 (6 bases). Germline values: CDR1 LNHDA, CDR2 SQIVND (reference sequence). The CDR3 consists of 15 residues. Trimming removed 5 bases at V and 0 bases at J, with 11 bases between. The CDR3 spells CASSPRTVSNQPQHF. CDR3 nucleotides: TGTGCCAGTAGTCCCCGGACAGTTAGCAATCAGCCCCAGCATTTT.

The CDR3 bases are TGCGCCAGCAGCTTGGTCTCTAGCGGGGAAGAGACCCAGTACTTC. This gives the protein CASSLVSSGEETQYF. This chain connects TRBV5-1 to TRBJ2-5; 9 bases line up with TRBD2. With 0 bases clipped from V and 3 bases from J, the junction kept 3 bases outside the gene matches. The CDR3 has 15 residues. Germline CDR1 and CDR2: SGHRS and YFSETQ.

The chain joins TRBV18 to TRBJ2-1, with D possibly being TRBD2 (6 bases). Trimming cost V 2 bases and J 0 bases, with 11 bases left between them. From germline, CDR1 is KGHSH and CDR2 LQKENI. The CDR3 consists of 16 residues. The CDR3 sequence: CASSPGGPSSYNEQFF. CDR3 bases: TGTGCCAGCTCACCAGGAGGGCCCAGCTCCTACAATGAGCAGTTCTTC.

The chain employs TRBV15 and TRBJ2-3; D is possibly TRBD1 (6 bases). With 2 bases removed from V and 6 bases from J, the gap between germline ends came to 15 bases. CDR1 and CDR2 (germline): LNHNV, YYDKDF (reference sequence). The CDR3 extends over 15 amino acids. The CDR3 nucleotides read TGTGCCACCAGCAGATCTCAGGGACAAACCGATACGCAGTATTTT. This sequence encodes CATSRSQGQTDTQYF.

The chain has TRBV23-1 and TRBJ2-2; D gene unclear. TRBV23-1 is an ORF; its function is uncertain. CDR3 length: 13 amino acids. Deletions cut 5 bases from V and 7 bases from J, with 11 bases between. The CDR3: CASSAHKRGELFF. The CDR3 DNA sequence: TGCGCCAGCAGTGCCCATAAACGCGGGGAGCTGTTTTTT.

J is TRBJ2-3 and V is TRBV7-8; 8 nucleotides match TRBD2. The junction had 11 bases not matched to a gene; V was cut back by 5 bases and J by 4 bases. Germline V gene data show CDR1 as SGHVS and CDR2 as FQNEAQ. The CDR3 consists of 16 residues. The CDR3 here is CASSPGSGGYPDTQYF. The DNA for the CDR3 is TGTGCCAGCAGCCCAGGCAGCGGGGGTTACCCAGATACGCAGTATTTT.

The V and J genes are TRBV28 and TRBJ2-3, with 9 bases aligning to TRBD1. J was trimmed by 3 bases and V by 7 bases; bases with no gene match: 11. The CDR3 is made up of 16 amino acids. Germline-derived CDR1 and CDR2 are MDHEN and SYDVKM. The CDR3 DNA reads TGTGCCAGCACCGTTCCCGGACAGGGGACAACAGATACGCAGTATTTT. Amino acid sequence: CASTVPGQGTTDTQYF.

The table lists this clone with a few counts. The chain joins TRBV6-1 to TRBJ1-1; D perhaps matches TRBD1 (5 bases). Germline loops: CDR1 MNHNS, CDR2 SASEGT. V dropped 10 bases and J dropped 5 bases, with 20 bases sitting between them. The CDR3 spans 14 residues. CDR3 bases: TGTGCCAACGATCCCTCTTGGGGCGGGACTGAAGCTTTCTTT. It encodes CANDPSWGGTEAFF.

The genes are TRBV5-1 and TRBJ1-2; a weak D match, TRBD1 (5 bases). CDR3 length: 13 residues. The germline V gene encodes CDR1 SGHRS and CDR2 YFSETQ. With 0 bases removed from V and 8 bases from J, the gap between germline ends came to 11 bases. In DNA, the CDR3 is TGCGCCAGCAGCTTGGGGCAGGGAGGCGGCTACACCTTC. It encodes CASSLGQGGGYTF.

Concerning this clone itself: A much larger clone is a single base away; this may be a read error. The CDR3 DNA is TGTGCCAGCAGCTTATCCTCGGGGGGCATAAGATCACCCCTCCACTTT. It encodes CASSLSSGGIRSPLHF. The chain uses TRBV7-3 and TRBJ1-6; possible D gene TRBD1, 6 bases. Germline V gene data show CDR1 as SGHTA and CDR2 as FQGTGA. The V and J ends lost 2 bases and 10 bases respectively, with 18 bases between them. CDR3 length equals 16 residues.

V usage is TRBV9 and J usage is TRBJ1-3; no definite D call. The CDR3 covers 13 residues. Trimming took 3 bases from V and 7 from J, leaving 11 bases between them. Germline loops: CDR1 SGDLS, CDR2 YYNGEE. CDR3: CASSANGRNTIYF. CDR3 DNA sequence: TGTGCCAGCAGCGCGAATGGCCGTAACACCATATATTTT.

The chain joins TRBV15 to TRBJ2-1, with D unresolved. This CDR3 spans 13 amino acids. In germline, CDR1 is LNHNV, CDR2 YYDKDF (reference sequence). The V end was cut by 0 bases, the J end by 8 bases, with 8 bases between. The CDR3 nucleotides read TGTGCCACCAGCAGAGATGAGTTGGATGAGCAGTTCTTC. This gives the protein CATSRDELDEQFF.

The gene calls are TRBV6-1 and TRBJ1-3; D is perhaps TRBD1 (5 bases). The CDR3 runs 16 residues. Per the germline V gene, CDR1 is MNHNS and CDR2 is SASEGT. Trimming pared 2 bases from V and 4 bases from J, leaving 15 bases between. This chain's CDR3 is CASSEYRSRGGNTIYF. The CDR3 bases are TGTGCCAGCAGTGAATACAGGTCCCGAGGAGGAAACACCATATATTTT.

This chain connects TRBV5-5 to TRBJ2-3; TRBD2 agrees at 11 bases. The CDR3 runs to 16 residues. Germline-derived CDR1 and CDR2 are SGHKS and YYEKEE (reference sequence). V lost 0 bases and J lost 2; bases outside the gene matches: 2. The CDR3 spells CASSLGLAGYTDTQYF. DNA for the CDR3: TGTGCCAGCAGCTTGGGACTAGCGGGATACACAGATACGCAGTATTTT.

The CDR3 DNA follows: TGTGCCAGCAGCCTGGACGTCAATGAGCAGTTCTTC. Its protein product is CASSLDVNEQFF. The gene calls are TRBV7-9 and TRBJ2-1; D unclear. Germline lookup yields CDR1 SEHNR and CDR2 FQNEAQ (reference sequence). The CDR3 spans 12 residues. The ends were cut back, 5 bases at V and 6 bases at J, with 8 bases in the middle. Full variable domain (outside the CDR3, taken from reference TRBV7-9 and TRBJ2-1): DTGVSQNPRHKITKRGQNVTFRCDPISEHNRLYWYRQTLGQGPEFLTYFQNEAQLEKSRLLSDRFSAERPKGSFSTLEIQRTEQGDSAMYLCASSLDVNEQFFGPGTRLTVL.

The genes are TRBV27 and TRBJ2-7, with D possibly being TRBD2 (7 bases). The CDR3 spans 15 residues. CDR1 and CDR2 (germline): MNHEY, SMNVEV (reference sequence). V lost 6 bases, J lost 5 bases, and 20 bases lay in between. CDR3 sequence reads: CASSPHRGAIDEQYF. The CDR3 nucleotides are TGTGCCAGCAGCCCCCACCGGGGGGCCATCGACGAGCAGTACTTC.